The TCR beta chain described here comes from a study of T cells after yellow fever vaccination. General study points: After the booster, roughly 96% of CD4 and approximately 90% of CD8 primary-response clones were re-detected.

Via MiXCR, TCRdb re-called the 5' RACE reads, giving one row per CDR3 protein. The table shows a few hundred thousand distinct CDR3 sequences, with 4.1% occurring only once. Trimming cost V 2 bases and J 8 bases, with 13 bases left between them. Per germline, CDR1 LNHNV and CDR2 YYDKDF (reference sequence). This CDR3 comprises 15 residues. This clonotype was detected a few times. The antigen is unknown. This sample comprised PBMCs, obtained 5 days after the yellow fever booster vaccination. The rearrangement links TRBV15 to TRBJ1-6; weak D call: TRBD1 (6 bases). This TCR was sampled from a man younger than 35 who received the YFV17D yellow fever vaccine. In nucleotides, the CDR3 is TGTGCCACCAGCAGATCACAGGGACGAGATTCACCCCTCCACTTT. Translation: CATSRSQGRDSPLHF.